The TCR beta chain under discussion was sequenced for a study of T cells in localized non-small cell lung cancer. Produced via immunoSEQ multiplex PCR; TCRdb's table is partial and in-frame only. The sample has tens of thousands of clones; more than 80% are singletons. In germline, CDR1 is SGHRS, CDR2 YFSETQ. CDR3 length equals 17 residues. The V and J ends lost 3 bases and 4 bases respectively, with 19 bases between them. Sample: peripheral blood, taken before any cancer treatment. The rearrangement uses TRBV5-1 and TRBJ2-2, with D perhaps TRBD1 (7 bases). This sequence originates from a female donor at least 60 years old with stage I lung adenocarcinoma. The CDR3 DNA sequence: TGCGCCAGCAGCTCCCTGCGGAGCCAGGGGGGCACCGGGGAGCTGTTTTTT. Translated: CASSSLRSQGGTGELFF.